The clone carrying this T cell receptor (beta chain) was seen only once. This sample stems from a study of cytomegalovirus exposure and HLA in healthy donors. Vbeta (60) and Jbeta (13) primers were used in the PCR. Sequencing was performed with immunoSEQ multiplex PCR; in TCRdb, only in-frame clones are kept and a portion is missing. Here the sample spans some 170,000 clones, about 80% being singletons. The junction had 7 bases not matched to a gene; V was cut back by 6 bases and J by 3 bases. Germline assignment: CDR1 LNHDA and CDR2 SQIVND (reference sequence). The CDR3 extends over 14 amino acids. This receptor was identified in a girl aged 5-17 years in good health and CMV-seropositive. The chain is built from TRBV19 and TRBJ1-1; 7 nucleotides line up with TRBD1. The sequenced sample consisted of PBMCs. The CDR3 DNA reads as TGTGCCAGTAGGCTAAACAGGGGCCACACTGAAGCTTTCTTT. Translated: CASRLNRGHTEAFF.